These 24 T cell receptor beta chains were all obtained from the same sample, sequenced in a study of TIL therapy for anti-PD-1-resistant metastatic lung cancer. Time point: pre-treatment sample, taken before nivolumab and TIL therapy. This was the immunoSEQ v3 assay. Repertoires were generated with immunoSEQ multiplex PCR, while TCRdb's copy carries only in-frame clones and drops some. The repertoire holds tens of thousands of clones, with 80% to 90% as singletons. The source was blood, collected at baseline. These receptors were obtained from a person aged 25 to 85 with non-small cell lung cancer.

This clone has a handful of counts. CDR3 protein: CASSQGYGYTF. The CDR3 DNA sequence: TGTGCCAGCAGCCAAGGCTATGGCTACACCTTC. V and J are TRBV14 and TRBJ1-2; D not certain. The CDR3 contains 11 residues. Trimming left V 1 base short and J 4 bases short, with 1 base between. Per the germline V gene, CDR1 is SGHDN and CDR2 is FVKESK.

The rearrangement uses TRBV5-4 and TRBJ2-3, with 9 bases matching TRBD2. The V segment lost 3 bases and the J segment 9 bases; nucleotides outside the gene matches: 11. The CDR3 has 15 residues. Germline CDR1 and CDR2: SGHNT and YYREEE (reference sequence). DNA of the CDR3: TGTGCCAGCAGCTCCGTAGCGGGAGCCCCCGGCACGCAGTATTTT. Amino acid sequence: CASSSVAGAPGTQYF.

The rearrangement uses TRBV6-5 and TRBJ2-7; 10 bases match TRBD2. CDR1 is MNHEY and CDR2 is SVGAGI in the germline V gene. V shed 6 bases, J shed 9 bases, and the junction held 8 bases outside the gene matches. This CDR3 contains 13 residues. CDR3 DNA sequence: TGTGCCAGCAGCCTTCAGCGGGGGGGAGGGCAGTACTTC. It specifies CASSLQRGGGQYF.

The J gene is TRBJ2-3, the V gene TRBV27, with D possibly TRBD1 on 6 matching bases. The CDR3 runs to 15 residues. Germline CDR1 reads MNHEY; CDR2 reads SMNVEV (reference sequence). V lost 7 bases, J lost 2 bases, and 16 bases lay in between. The CDR3 is CASNSLGQITDTQYF. The DNA for the CDR3 is TGTGCCAGCAACTCTCTGGGACAAATCACAGATACGCAGTATTTT.

The chain has TRBV28 and TRBJ2-7, with D perhaps matching TRBD1 or TRBD2 (5 bases each). Germline CDR1 and CDR2: MDHEN and SYDVKM. This CDR3 is 14 amino acids long. Trimming removed 2 bases at V and 2 bases at J, with 10 bases between. Written as DNA, the CDR3 is TGTGCCAGCAGTTTAGAGGGGCTAACCTACGAGCAGTACTTC. Amino acid sequence: CASSLEGLTYEQYF.

This clone was found once. V is TRBV2 and J is TRBJ1-4; 8 bases line up with TRBD1. CDR3 length: 14 residues. The V gene's germline CDR1 is SNHLY and CDR2 FYNNEI. After removal of 7 bases from V and 8 bases from J, the junction contained 9 bases not matched to a gene. The CDR3 DNA sequence: TGTGCCAGCACCGAACAGGGGGTGGGGGAAAAACTGTTTTTT. Translation: CASTEQGVGEKLFF. The whole variable domain, remainder taken from reference TRBV2 and TRBJ1-4, is EPEVTQTPSHQVTQMGQEVILRCVPISNHLYFYWYRQILGQKVEFLVSFYNNEISEKSEIFDDQFSVERPDGSNFTLKIRSTKLEDSAMYFCASTEQGVGEKLFFGSGTQLSVL.

This chain connects TRBV10-3 to TRBJ2-2; D might be TRBD2 (5 bases). The V end lost 5 bases, the J end lost 6 bases, and 13 bases lay between the germline ends. Germline CDR1 and CDR2: ENHRY and SYGVKD. The CDR3 length is 14 residues. CDR3 DNA sequence: TGTGCCATCAGTTCCCCCAAGAGGGCCGGGGAGCTGTTTTTT. It specifies CAISSPKRAGELFF.

This clone has only a few counts. The CDR3 sequence is CASSRLAGDYEQYF. Here the CDR3 DNA reads TGTGCCAGCAGTCGACTAGCGGGAGACTACGAGCAGTACTTC. V gene TRBV14 combines with J gene TRBJ2-7, with 12 bases that match TRBD2. The CDR3 is 14 residues long. Germline CDR1 and CDR2: SGHDN and FVKESK. The J segment lost 3 bases and the V segment lost 6 bases, leaving 3 bases of the junction unmatched.

The rearrangement uses TRBV2 and TRBJ1-6; D ambiguous. Trimming removed 0 bases from V and 7 bases from J, with 7 bases in between. CDR3 size: 14 residues. CDR1 is SNHLY, CDR2 FYNNEI, per germline. CDR3 bases: TGTGCCAGCAGTGAAGCGCTTTGGAATTCACCCCTCCACTTT. This gives the protein CASSEALWNSPLHF. Full variable domain (remainder filled in from reference TRBV2 and TRBJ1-6): EPEVTQTPSHQVTQMGQEVILRCVPISNHLYFYWYRQILGQKVEFLVSFYNNEISEKSEIFDDQFSVERPDGSNFTLKIRSTKLEDSAMYFCASSEALWNSPLHFGNGTRLTVT.

This rearrangement joins TRBV19 to TRBJ2-7; D possibly uses TRBD1 or TRBD2 (5 bases each). Germline V gene lookup returns CDR1 LNHDA and CDR2 SQIVND (reference sequence). This CDR3 is 15 amino acids long. Trimming shortened V by 6 bases and J by 5 bases, and 20 bases separated the two germline ends. CDR3 coding DNA: TGTGCCAGTAGCCCAGGGACGTACGGGTCCCACGAGCAGTACTTC. It codes for CASSPGTYGSHEQYF.

In this sample, this clone turned up once. V gene TRBV5-1 combines with J gene TRBJ2-7; maybe TRBD2 (5 bases). The CDR3 has 15 residues. V lost 0 bases and J 6 bases, leaving 16 bases between the germline ends. Germline CDR1 and CDR2: SGHRS and YFSETQ. The CDR3 protein is CASSLGVGGHGEQYF. The DNA for the CDR3 is TGCGCCAGCAGCTTGGGCGTCGGAGGTCACGGCGAGCAGTACTTC.

The chain is built from TRBV4-2 and TRBJ2-1; 10 nucleotides agree with TRBD2. Germline loops: CDR1 LGHNA, CDR2 YNFKEQ. J gave up 2 bases and V 0 bases, and 7 bases lay outside the gene matches. CDR3 size: 18 residues. The CDR3 coding sequence is TGTGCCAGCAGCCAAGACCCCACTCTAGCGGGGGCCTACAATGAGCAGTTCTTC. It specifies CASSQDPTLAGAYNEQFF.

In nucleotides, the CDR3 is TGTGCCAGCAGCTTATACGGGAGTGATGAGCAGTTCTTC. Amino acids: CASSLYGSDEQFF. The rearrangement links TRBV13 to TRBJ2-1, with D possibly being TRBD2 (6 bases). Germline CDR1 is PRHDT and CDR2 is FYEKMQ (reference sequence). The CDR3 sequence is 13 residues long. The germline V and J ends were trimmed by 2 bases and 8 bases, with 10 bases remaining between them.

This chain uses TRBV2 with TRBJ2-2; 8 bases align to TRBD2. V shed 3 bases, J shed 5 bases, and the junction held 5 bases outside the gene matches. The V gene's germline CDR1 is SNHLY and CDR2 FYNNEI. This CDR3 has 15 residues. The CDR3 DNA reads TGTGCCAGCAGTGAGAGCGGGGGCGATACCGGGGAGCTGTTTTTT. It codes for CASSESGGDTGELFF. Supplemented by reference TRBV2 and TRBJ2-2, the full variable domain reads EPEVTQTPSHQVTQMGQEVILRCVPISNHLYFYWYRQILGQKVEFLVSFYNNEISEKSEIFDDQFSVERPDGSNFTLKIRSTKLEDSAMYFCASSESGGDTGELFFGEGSRLTVL.

The chain carries TRBV11-2 and TRBJ2-1; D is unclear. The ends were cut back, 0 bases at V and 0 bases at J, with 18 bases in the middle. The CDR3 sequence is 19 residues long. Germline loops: CDR1 SGHAT, CDR2 FQNNGV. CDR3 in amino acids: CASSLDYDSENVSYNEQFF. The CDR3 DNA reads TGTGCCAGCAGCTTAGATTATGATTCTGAGAACGTCTCCTACAATGAGCAGTTCTTC.

The gene calls are TRBV6-5 and TRBJ2-3, with D hard to call. V gave up 6 bases and J gave up 4 bases, with 17 bases separating them. The CDR3 spans 15 residues. Germline assignment: CDR1 MNHEY and CDR2 SVGAGI. The CDR3 region is CASSSPARNSDTQYF. DNA for the CDR3: TGTGCCAGCAGCTCCCCGGCTAGGAATTCAGATACGCAGTATTTT.

This rearrangement joins TRBV15 to TRBJ1-6, with 7 bases that match TRBD1. The V and J ends lost 4 bases and 6 bases, in that order; junction bases with no gene match: 15. Germline V gene sequence: CDR1 LNHNV, CDR2 YYDKDF (reference sequence). There are 18 residues in the CDR3. CDR3 loop: CATSTRAIQGSPNSPLHF. Here the CDR3 DNA reads TGTGCCACCAGCACCCGGGCTATACAGGGGTCACCTAATTCACCCCTCCACTTT.

Of note for this clone: This CDR3 is also generated by other DNA sequences in the sample. The chain is built from TRBV5-6 and TRBJ2-5, with D tentatively TRBD1 (5 bases). This CDR3 contains 13 residues. Trimming cost V 0 bases and J 4 bases, with 7 bases left between them. CDR1 and CDR2 from the germline V gene are SGHDT and YYEEEE. CDR3 sequence: CASSLVTGETQYF. The CDR3 DNA reads TGTGCCAGCAGCTTGGTCACAGGAGAGACCCAGTACTTC. Based on the CDR3 plus reference TRBV5-6 and TRBJ2-5, the full variable domain is DAGVTQSPTHLIKTRGQQVTLRCSPKSGHDTVSWYQQALGQGPQFIFQYYEEEERQRGNFPDRFSGHQFPNYSSELNVNALLLGDSALYLCASSLVTGETQYFGPGTRLLVL.

The chain uses TRBV3-1 (or the pseudogene TRBV3-2) and TRBJ1-5; the D gene is possibly TRBD1 (5 bases). The CDR3 runs to 14 residues. Germline V lookup: CDR1 LGHDT, CDR2 YNNKEL (reference sequence). V lost 1 base and J 7 bases, leaving 11 bases between the germline ends. CDR3 sequence (DNA): TGTGCCAGCAGCCAAGCGGGGGTTGGGCAGCCCCAGCATTTT. Its protein product is CASSQAGVGQPQHF.

The rearrangement links TRBV5-1 to TRBJ2-3, with TRBD2 as a possible D gene (6 bases). V shed 4 bases and J shed 7 bases, with 13 bases lying between them. The CDR3 runs 13 residues. Germline V gene data show CDR1 as SGHRS and CDR2 as YFSETQ. The CDR3 nucleotides are TGCGCCAGCAGCGGAGGGACCGCTCATACGCAGTATTTT. Its protein product is CASSGGTAHTQYF.

V gene TRBV6-6 combines with J gene TRBJ2-3, with D possibly being TRBD2 (6 bases). Germline CDR1 is MNHNY and CDR2 is SVGAGI (reference sequence). Trimming took 0 bases from V and 6 from J, leaving 13 bases between them. There are 15 residues in the CDR3. The CDR3 loop reads CASSYSLGGGDTQYF. DNA for the CDR3: TGTGCCAGCAGTTACTCCCTCGGGGGTGGGGATACGCAGTATTTT.

The gene calls are TRBV3-1 (or the pseudogene TRBV3-2) and TRBJ1-1; D not certain. The CDR3 consists of 11 residues. The germline CDR1 and CDR2 sequences are LGHDT and YNNKEL (reference sequence). V shed 10 bases and J shed 2 bases, with 8 bases lying between them. The DNA of the CDR3 is TGTGCCACCCAGCGAAACACTGAAGCTTTCTTT. This sequence encodes CATQRNTEAFF.

This clone was seen just once. V is TRBV25-1 and J is TRBJ2-3, with 9 bases that match TRBD1. With V trimmed by 3 bases and J by 5 bases, 6 bases remained unmatched. CDR1 MGHDK and CDR2 SYGVNS come from the germline V gene. The CDR3 contains 15 residues. The CDR3 DNA is TGTGCCAGCAGTGATACAGGGGGCACGGGAGATACGCAGTATTTT. Amino acid sequence: CASSDTGGTGDTQYF.

The chain is built from TRBV2 and TRBJ2-6; D not resolved. This CDR3 spans 16 amino acids. The germline gives CDR1 SNHLY, CDR2 FYNNEI. V lost 0 bases and J lost 4, with 10 bases in between. The CDR3 DNA follows: TGTGCCAGCAGTGAAGCCGGGTCGTCAGGGGCCAACGTCCTGACTTTC. Translation: CASSEAGSSGANVLTF.